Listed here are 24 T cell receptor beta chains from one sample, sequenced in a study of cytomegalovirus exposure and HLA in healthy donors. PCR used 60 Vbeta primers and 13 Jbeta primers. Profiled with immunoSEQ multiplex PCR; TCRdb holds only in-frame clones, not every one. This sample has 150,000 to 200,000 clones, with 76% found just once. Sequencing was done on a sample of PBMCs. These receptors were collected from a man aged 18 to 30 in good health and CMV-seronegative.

Here the CDR3 DNA reads TGTGCCAGCAGCCCTGATAGCGGGAGGGTGAATGAGCAGTTCTTC. Residues: CASSPDSGRVNEQFF. The J gene is TRBJ2-1, the V gene TRBV7-9; TRBD2 matches 11 bases. J lost 7 bases, V lost 5 bases, and 7 bases had no gene match. In germline, CDR1 is SEHNR, CDR2 FQNEAQ (reference sequence). The CDR3 sequence is 15 residues long.

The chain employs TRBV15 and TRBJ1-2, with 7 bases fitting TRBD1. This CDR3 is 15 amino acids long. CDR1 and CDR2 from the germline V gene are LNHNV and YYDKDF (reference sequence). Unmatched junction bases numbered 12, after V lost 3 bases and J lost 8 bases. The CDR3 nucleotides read TGTGCCACCAGCAGGACCGGGACAGCATCAGGGGGCTACACCTTC. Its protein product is CATSRTGTASGGYTF.

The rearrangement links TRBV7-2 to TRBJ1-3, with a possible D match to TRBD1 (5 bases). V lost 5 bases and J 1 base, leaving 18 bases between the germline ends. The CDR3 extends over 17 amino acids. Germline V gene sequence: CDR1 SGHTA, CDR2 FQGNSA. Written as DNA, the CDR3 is TGTGCCAGCAGCCCAACAGGTATCGGCGTATCTGGAAACACCATATATTTT. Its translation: CASSPTGIGVSGNTIYF.

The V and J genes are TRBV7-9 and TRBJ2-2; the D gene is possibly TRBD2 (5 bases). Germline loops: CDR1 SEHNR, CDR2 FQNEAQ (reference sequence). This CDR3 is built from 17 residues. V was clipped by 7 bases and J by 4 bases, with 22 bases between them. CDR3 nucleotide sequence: TGTGCCAGCAACCCGCCCGACCACCGGGGAGCCACCGGGGAGCTGTTTTTT. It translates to CASNPPDHRGATGELFF.

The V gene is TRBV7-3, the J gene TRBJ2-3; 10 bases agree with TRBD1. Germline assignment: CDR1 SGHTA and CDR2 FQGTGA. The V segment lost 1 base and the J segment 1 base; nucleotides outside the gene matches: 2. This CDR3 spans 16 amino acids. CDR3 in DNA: TGTGCCAGCAGCTTAAGAGGGACAGGGGGCACAGATACGCAGTATTTT. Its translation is CASSLRGTGGTDTQYF.

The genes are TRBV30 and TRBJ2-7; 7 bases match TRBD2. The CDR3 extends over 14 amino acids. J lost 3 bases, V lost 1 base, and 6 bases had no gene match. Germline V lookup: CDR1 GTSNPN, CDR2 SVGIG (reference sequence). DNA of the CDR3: TGTGCCTGGAGTGGACTAGCTCAAAACTACGAGCAGTACTTC. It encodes CAWSGLAQNYEQYF.

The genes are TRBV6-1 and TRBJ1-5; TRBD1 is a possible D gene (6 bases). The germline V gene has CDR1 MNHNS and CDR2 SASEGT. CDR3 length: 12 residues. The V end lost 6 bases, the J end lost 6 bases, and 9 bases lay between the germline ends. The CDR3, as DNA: TGTGCCAGCAGGGCAGGGGCTCAGCCCCAGCATTTT. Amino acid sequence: CASRAGAQPQHF.

In nucleotides, the CDR3 is TGTGCCAGCAGCTCAACTAGCCCAAATGAGCAGTTCTTC. Amino acids: CASSSTSPNEQFF. The chain is built from TRBV7-9 and TRBJ2-1, with a possible D match to TRBD2 (6 bases). With 4 bases removed from V and 7 bases from J, the gap between germline ends came to 11 bases. This CDR3 has 13 amino acids. Germline CDR1 SEHNR, CDR2 FQNEAQ (reference sequence).

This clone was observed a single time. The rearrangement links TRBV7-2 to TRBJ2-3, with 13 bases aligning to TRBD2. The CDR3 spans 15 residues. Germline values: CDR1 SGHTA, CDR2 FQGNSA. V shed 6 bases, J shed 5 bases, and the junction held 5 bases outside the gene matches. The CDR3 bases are TGTGCCAGCAGTCCACTAGCGGGAGGGGGAGATACGCAGTATTTT. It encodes CASSPLAGGGDTQYF.

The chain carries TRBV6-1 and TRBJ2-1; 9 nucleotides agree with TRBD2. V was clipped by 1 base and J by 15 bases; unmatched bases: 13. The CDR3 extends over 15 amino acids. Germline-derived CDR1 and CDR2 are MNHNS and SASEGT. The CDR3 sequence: CASSEVATLAGFLFF. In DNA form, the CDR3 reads TGTGCCAGCAGTGAAGTAGCCACCCTAGCGGGATTTCTGTTCTTC.

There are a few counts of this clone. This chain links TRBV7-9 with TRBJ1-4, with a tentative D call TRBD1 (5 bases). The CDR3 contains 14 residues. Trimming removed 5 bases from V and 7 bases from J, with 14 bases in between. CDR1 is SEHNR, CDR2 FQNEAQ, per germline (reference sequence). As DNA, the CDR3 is TGTGCCAGCAGCCGTGGACATCGCGGTGAAAAACTGTTTTTT. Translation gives CASSRGHRGEKLFF.

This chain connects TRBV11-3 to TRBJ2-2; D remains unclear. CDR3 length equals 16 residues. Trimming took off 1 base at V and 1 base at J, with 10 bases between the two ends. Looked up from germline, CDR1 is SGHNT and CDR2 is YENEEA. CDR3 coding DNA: TGTGCCAGCAGCTTAGTGTCCCTCAGGAACACCGGGGAGCTGTTTTTT. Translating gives CASSLVSLRNTGELFF.

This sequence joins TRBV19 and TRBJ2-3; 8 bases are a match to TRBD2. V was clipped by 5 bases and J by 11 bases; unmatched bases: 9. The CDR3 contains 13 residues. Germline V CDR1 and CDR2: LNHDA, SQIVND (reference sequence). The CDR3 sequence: CASSRGEAGEQYF. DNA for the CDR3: TGTGCCAGTAGTCGGGGTGAAGCGGGGGAGCAGTATTTT. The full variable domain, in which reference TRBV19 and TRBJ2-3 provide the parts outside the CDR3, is DGGITQSPKYLFRKEGQNVTLSCEQNLNHDAMYWYRQDPGQGLRLIYYSQIVNDFQKGDIAEGYSVSREKKESFPLTVTSAQKNPTAFYLCASSRGEAGEQYFGPGTRLTVL.

CDR3 in amino acids: CASSLLGEGRSYNEQFF. The CDR3, as DNA: TGTGCCAGCAGTTTATTAGGGGAAGGGAGGTCCTACAATGAGCAGTTCTTC. The genes are TRBV28 and TRBJ2-1; TRBD2 might be the D (6 bases). V lost 1 base and J lost 1, with 14 bases in between. The CDR3 is made up of 17 amino acids. The germline V gene has CDR1 MDHEN and CDR2 SYDVKM.

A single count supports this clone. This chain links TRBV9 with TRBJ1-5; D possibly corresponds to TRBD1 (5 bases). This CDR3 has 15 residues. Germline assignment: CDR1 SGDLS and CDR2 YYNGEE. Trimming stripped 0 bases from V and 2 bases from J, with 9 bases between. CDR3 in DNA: TGTGCCAGCAGCGTAGGTGACAGTCGCAATCAGCCCCAGCATTTT. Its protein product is CASSVGDSRNQPQHF.

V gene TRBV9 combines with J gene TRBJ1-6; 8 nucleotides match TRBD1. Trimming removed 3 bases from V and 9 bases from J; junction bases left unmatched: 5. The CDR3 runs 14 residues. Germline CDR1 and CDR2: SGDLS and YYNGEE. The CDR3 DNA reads TGTGCCAGCAGCGGTGGACAGGGAAGTTCACCCCTCCACTTT. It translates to CASSGGQGSSPLHF. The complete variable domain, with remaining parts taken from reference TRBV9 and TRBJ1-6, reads DSGVTQTPKHLITATGQRVTLRCSPRSGDLSVYWYQQSLDQGLQFLIQYYNGEERAKGNILERFSAQQFPDLHSELNLSSLELGDSALYFCASSGGQGSSPLHFGNGTRLTVT.

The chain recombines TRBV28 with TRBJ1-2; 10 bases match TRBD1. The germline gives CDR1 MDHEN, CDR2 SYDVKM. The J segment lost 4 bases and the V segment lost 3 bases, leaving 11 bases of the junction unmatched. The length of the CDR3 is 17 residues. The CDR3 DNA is TGTGCCAGCAGTTTCCCGGGACAGGGGAACTTTTTCTATGGCTACACCTTC. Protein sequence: CASSFPGQGNFFYGYTF.

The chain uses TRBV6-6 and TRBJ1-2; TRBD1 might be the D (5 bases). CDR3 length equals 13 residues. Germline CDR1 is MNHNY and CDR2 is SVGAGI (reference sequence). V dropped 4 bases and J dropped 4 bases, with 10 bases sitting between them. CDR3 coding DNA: TGTGCCAGCAGTTTCAGGGACTCCTATGGCTACACCTTC. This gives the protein CASSFRDSYGYTF.

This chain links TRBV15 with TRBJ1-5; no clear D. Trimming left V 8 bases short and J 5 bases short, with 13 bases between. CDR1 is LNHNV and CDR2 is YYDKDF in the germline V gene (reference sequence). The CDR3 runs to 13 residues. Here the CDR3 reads CATRAFADQPQHF. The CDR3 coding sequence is TGTGCCACCCGCGCGTTCGCGGATCAGCCCCAGCATTTT.

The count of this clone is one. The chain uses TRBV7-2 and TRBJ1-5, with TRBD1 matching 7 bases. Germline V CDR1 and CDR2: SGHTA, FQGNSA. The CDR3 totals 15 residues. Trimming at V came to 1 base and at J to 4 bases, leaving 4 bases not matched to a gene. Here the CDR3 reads CASSLDAGGNQPQHF. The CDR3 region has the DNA TGTGCCAGCAGCTTAGACGCAGGGGGAAATCAGCCCCAGCATTTT.

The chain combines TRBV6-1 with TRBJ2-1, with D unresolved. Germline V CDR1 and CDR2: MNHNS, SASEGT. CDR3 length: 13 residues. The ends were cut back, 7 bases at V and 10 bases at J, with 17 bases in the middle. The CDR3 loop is CASIRPVFREQFF. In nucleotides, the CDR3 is TGTGCCAGCATCCGGCCGGTCTTCAGGGAGCAGTTCTTC.

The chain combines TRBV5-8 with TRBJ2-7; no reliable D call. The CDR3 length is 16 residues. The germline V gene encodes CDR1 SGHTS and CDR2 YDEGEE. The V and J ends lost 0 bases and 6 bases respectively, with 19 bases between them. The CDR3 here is CASSLGGAASIAEQYF. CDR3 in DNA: TGTGCCAGCAGCTTGGGTGGTGCGGCCTCAATAGCCGAGCAGTACTTC.

The chain's CDR3 is CASEVPGARNEQYF. DNA of the CDR3: TGTGCCAGCGAGGTTCCTGGGGCGAGGAACGAGCAGTACTTC. This rearrangement joins TRBV6-6 to TRBJ2-7; possible D gene TRBD1, 5 bases. This CDR3 region has 14 residues. The germline V gene has CDR1 MNHNY and CDR2 SVGAGI (reference sequence). The germline V and J ends were trimmed by 8 bases and 5 bases, with 19 bases remaining between them.

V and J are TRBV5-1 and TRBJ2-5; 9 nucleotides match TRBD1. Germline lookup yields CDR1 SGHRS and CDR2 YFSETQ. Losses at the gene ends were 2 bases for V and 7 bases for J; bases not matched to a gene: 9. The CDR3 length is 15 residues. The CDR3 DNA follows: TGCGCCAGCAGCTTTGTTGCCGGGACAGGGCGGACCCAGTACTTC. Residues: CASSFVAGTGRTQYF. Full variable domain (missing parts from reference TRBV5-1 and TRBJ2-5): KAGVTQTPRYLIKTRGQQVTLSCSPISGHRSVSWYQQTPGQGLQFLFEYFSETQRNKGNFPGRFSGRQFSNSRSEMNVSTLELGDSALYLCASSFVAGTGRTQYFGPGTRLLVL.